One and the same sample provided the 20 T cell receptor beta chains below, sequenced in a study of T cell clonality in common variable immunodeficiency. Antigen specificity for these receptors is unknown. Whole-study results and caveats: Common variable immunodeficiency TCR beta sequences reportedly had fewer deletions and N-nucleotide insertions.

The data were produced by immunoSEQ multiplex PCR, yet TCRdb's version contains in-frame clones alone and is incomplete. The data show fewer than 40,000 clones, with none appearing a single time. Source material: peripheral blood mononuclear cells. Source of these receptors: a human donor with common variable immunodeficiency.

This clone has just a few counts. An end of the junction does not agree with germline; a read error may underlie this. Sequencing ends 3 residues short of the CDR3 end; the germline J gene provides the rest. The genes are TRBV7-9 and TRBJ1-1; D is perhaps TRBD1 (6 bases). The CDR3 is 13 amino acids. Germline V lookup: CDR1 SEHNR, CDR2 FQNEAQ (reference sequence). The DNA read from the CDR3 is TGTTCCAGCAGCCTCGAGGGGGGGACTGAA. It specifies CSSSLEGGTE. The complete CDR3 reads CSSSLEGGTEAFF.

Note on this clone: Sequencing ends 3 residues short of the CDR3 end; the germline J gene provides the rest. The chain is built from TRBV7-9 and TRBJ1-3, with D possibly TRBD1 on 6 matching bases. Germline V CDR1 and CDR2: SEHNR, FQNEAQ (reference sequence). CDR3 size: 14 residues. V lost 6 bases to trimming and J lost 1 base, with 10 bases between them. The CDR3 loop reads CASRRTGSGNTIYF. Partial CDR3 DNA: TGTGCCAGCAGGAGAACAGGGTCTGGAAACACC.

The sample holds many counts of this clone. The read gets to within 3 residues of the CDR3 end, and the germline J gene fills in the rest. The rearrangement joins TRBV5-1 to TRBJ1-2; tentatively, D is TRBD1 (6 bases). Per germline, CDR1 SGHRS and CDR2 YFSETQ. The CDR3 is made up of 16 amino acids. The V gene lost 4 bases and the J gene lost 1 base, with 17 bases spanning the gap. The CDR3 DNA, read in part, is TGCGCCAGCAGCGAAACGACAGGATGGGGTAACTATGGC. It specifies CASSETTGWGNYG. The full CDR3 protein is CASSETTGWGNYGYTF. The complete variable domain, with remaining parts taken from reference TRBV5-1 and TRBJ1-2, reads KAGVTQTPRYLIKTRGQQVTLSCSPISGHRSVSWYQQTPGQGLQFLFEYFSETQRNKGNFPGRFSGRQFSNSRSEMNVSTLELGDSALYLCASSETTGWGNYGYTFGSGTRLTVV.

This clone has a count of ten or more. The CDR3 bases that were read are TGCAGCGGATCTGAGGGGGGAAACACC. As protein: CSGSEGGNT. The entire CDR3 protein reads CSGSEGGNTIYF. The chain is built from TRBV29-1 and TRBJ1-3, with D maybe TRBD1 (5 bases). Sequencing ends 3 residues short of the CDR3 end; the germline J gene provides the rest. CDR1 and CDR2 from the germline V gene are SQVTM and ANQGSEA. The germline V and J ends were trimmed by 7 bases and 4 bases, with 11 bases remaining between them. This CDR3 comprises 12 residues.

A few counts support this clone. The read ends 3 residues shy of where the CDR3 ends; the end is completed using the germline J gene. The gene calls are TRBV7-2 and TRBJ2-1; D tentatively reads TRBD1 or TRBD2 (6 bases each). Germline lookup yields CDR1 SGHTA and CDR2 FQGNSA. With 8 bases removed from V and 1 base from J, the gap between germline ends came to 12 bases. The CDR3 runs 14 residues. CDR3 DNA, as far as it was read: TGTGCCAGCGGCACAGGGAGGTCCTACAATGAG. Translating gives CASGTGRSYNE. The entire CDR3 protein reads CASGTGRSYNEQFF.

Turning to this clone: Read data end 3 residues before the CDR3 end; the end is taken from the germline J gene. The rearrangement joins TRBV20-1 to TRBJ2-1; 8 bases align to TRBD2. V shed 5 bases and J 3 bases; nucleotides not matched to a gene: 3. Germline assignment: CDR1 DFQATT and CDR2 SNEGSKA (reference sequence). This CDR3 has 13 amino acids. The CDR3 is CSAPGGYYNEQFF. Incomplete CDR3 DNA: TGCAGTGCTCCGGGGGGGTACTACAATGAG.

The CDR3 sequence: CASSIVRESNQPQHF. The part of the CDR3 DNA that was read is TGTGCCAGTAGTATCGTCAGGGAGAGCAATCAGCCC. The V and J genes are TRBV19 and TRBJ1-5, with D perhaps TRBD1 (5 bases). Read coverage stops 3 residues before the CDR3 terminus; the germline J gene supplies the remainder. The CDR3 extends over 15 amino acids. The germline CDR1 and CDR2 sequences are LNHDA and SQIVND (reference sequence). Between the trimmed V and J ends, which lost 3 bases and 1 base, there was a span of 10 bases.

Concerning this clone: The read falls 3 residues short of the CDR3 end, and the missing part is taken from the germline J gene. The rearrangement links TRBV7-9 to TRBJ2-7; 10 bases fit TRBD1. V shed 5 bases and J 0 bases; nucleotides not matched to a gene: 4. The CDR3 extends over 15 amino acids. CDR1 is SEHNR, CDR2 FQNEAQ, per germline (reference sequence). The covered CDR3 bases are TGTGCCAGCAGCCTTGACAGGGGGCCCTCCTACGAG. Translation: CASSLDRGPSYE. The whole CDR3 is CASSLDRGPSYEQYF.

This clone appeared many times. The CDR3 goes on 3 residues after the read ends, and that part is filled in from the germline J gene. This chain joins TRBV6-2 or TRBV6-3 and TRBJ2-4; D is unclear. The V end lost 6 bases, the J end lost 0 bases, and 9 bases lay between the germline ends. CDR1 and CDR2 from the germline V gene are MNHEY and SVGEGT. This CDR3 is built from 14 residues. CDR3 DNA, as far as it was read: TGTGCCAGCAGATACACAGAAGCCAAAAACATT. Translation: CASRYTEAKNI. The full-length CDR3 reads as CASRYTEAKNIQYF.

This clone was recorded at least ten times. With the read ending 3 residues before the CDR3 end, the germline J gene is used to fill in that end. The chain links TRBV18 to TRBJ1-2; possible D gene TRBD1, 6 bases. Trimming took 1 base from V and 6 from J, leaving 9 bases between them. This CDR3 comprises 13 residues. CDR1 is KGHSH and CDR2 is LQKENI in the germline V gene. CDR3 protein: CASSPQGENGYTF. Incomplete CDR3 DNA: TGTGCCAGCTCACCACAGGGGGAGAATGGC.

This clone was recorded many times. The read halts 3 residues ahead of the CDR3 end, with the missing end drawn from the germline J gene. The rearrangement joins TRBV7-9 to TRBJ1-5, with a possible D match to TRBD1 (5 bases). Germline V gene data show CDR1 as SEHNR and CDR2 as FQNEAQ (reference sequence). CDR3 length: 11 residues. V was shortened by 4 bases and J by 9 bases, with 7 bases between the two germline ends. CDR3 residues: CASSSGGPQHF. The CDR3 DNA, read in part, is TGTGCCAGCAGCTCGGGGGGGCCC.

This clone appeared a few times. The read ends 3 residues early relative to the CDR3; the germline J gene fills the gap. V and J are TRBV7-9 and TRBJ2-3; possibly TRBD1 or TRBD2 for D (5 bases each). V was shortened by 2 bases and J by 2 bases, with 11 bases between the two germline ends. Germline V gene sequence: CDR1 SEHNR, CDR2 FQNEAQ (reference sequence). This CDR3 spans 15 amino acids. The CDR3 bases that were read are TGTGCCAGCAGCTTATCTAGGGGAGTCACAGATACG. It yields the protein CASSLSRGVTDT. The whole CDR3 protein is CASSLSRGVTDTQYF. Filled out from reference TRBV7-9 and TRBJ2-3, the complete variable domain reads DTGVSQNPRHKITKRGQNVTFRCDPISEHNRLYWYRQTLGQGPEFLTYFQNEAQLEKSRLLSDRFSAERPKGSFSTLEIQRTEQGDSAMYLCASSLSRGVTDTQYFGPGTRLTVL.

Regarding this clone: The sequenced fragment ends 3 residues before the CDR3 boundary, so the rest is inferred from the germline J gene. V gene TRBV2 combines with J gene TRBJ2-1, with a possible D match to TRBD2 (6 bases). Germline CDR1 is SNHLY and CDR2 is FYNNEI. The CDR3 contains 15 residues. Trimming shortened V by 2 bases and J by 4 bases, and 12 bases separated the two germline ends. The CDR3 DNA, read in part, is TGTGCCAGCAGTGAAAGGCGGGGCGAGTACAATGAG. This translates into CASSERRGEYNE. The CDR3 in its entirety is CASSERRGEYNEQFF.

This clone showed up just a few times. The CDR3 extends 3 residues past the end of the read, so its final part is completed from the germline J gene. The chain combines TRBV19 with TRBJ1-2; perhaps TRBD1 as D (6 bases). Trimming removed 6 bases from V and 4 bases from J, with 18 bases in between. This CDR3 contains 15 residues. CDR1 is LNHDA and CDR2 is SQIVND in the germline V gene (reference sequence). The covered CDR3 bases are TGTGCCAGTAGATATAACAGGGTGAGGGGCTATGGC. This translates into CASRYNRVRGYG. The entire CDR3 protein is CASRYNRVRGYGYTF.

This clone has ten or more counts. The read halts 3 residues ahead of the CDR3 end, with the missing end drawn from the germline J gene. The chain combines TRBV7-3 with TRBJ2-2; 11 nucleotides agree with TRBD2. This CDR3 spans 18 amino acids. With 3 bases clipped from V and 2 bases from J, the junction kept 8 bases outside the gene matches. Germline values: CDR1 SGHTA, CDR2 FQGTGA. Here the CDR3 reads CASSFRALAGGNTGELFF. The sequenced CDR3 bases are TGTGCCAGCAGCTTTAGGGCTCTAGCGGGGGGAAACACCGGGGAG. Looking up the rest from reference TRBV7-3 and TRBJ2-2 gives the full variable domain: GAGVSQTPSNKVTEKGKYVELRCDPISGHTALYWYRQSLGQGPEFLIYFQGTGAADDSGLPNDRFFAVRPEGSVSTLKIQRTERGDSAVYLCASSFRALAGGNTGELFFGEGSRLTVL.

This clone occurred many times. The read comes to an end 3 residues before the CDR3 does, leaving the germline J gene to fill in the end. This sequence joins TRBV18 and TRBJ2-3, with TRBD2 matching over 9 bases. V dropped 3 bases and J dropped 2; count of bases not matched to a gene: 9. The CDR3 covers 17 residues. The germline V gene encodes CDR1 KGHSH and CDR2 LQKENI. CDR3 sequence: CASSPSAGLAATDTQYF. The sequenced CDR3 bases are TGTGCCAGCTCACCGAGTGCGGGACTAGCCGCCACAGATACG.

For this clone: From the germline J gene comes the end of the CDR3, since the read stops 3 residues before it. The rearrangement uses TRBV7-9 and TRBJ1-2, with a weak D call TRBD1 (5 bases). Trimming took 3 bases from V and 1 from J, leaving 12 bases between them. CDR3 length: 15 residues. From germline, CDR1 is SEHNR and CDR2 FQNEAQ (reference sequence). The covered CDR3 bases are TGTGCCAGCAGCTTGGGGTTGAGGGGTAACTATGGC. Protein sequence: CASSLGLRGNYG. The whole CDR3 sequence reads CASSLGLRGNYGYTF.

This clone was found many times. CDR3 sequence reads: CASSLETVQTFGYTF. Partial CDR3 DNA: TGTGCCAGCAGCTTAGAAACTGTCCAAACCTTCGGC. The chain couples TRBV11-2 to TRBJ1-2, with D unresolved. The read ends 3 residues early relative to the CDR3; the germline J gene fills the gap. The CDR3 consists of 15 residues. Germline loops: CDR1 SGHAT, CDR2 FQNNGV.

Comments on this clone: The missing CDR3 end, 3 residues past where the read stops, is filled in from the germline J gene. V is TRBV18 and J is TRBJ2-2, with a weak D call TRBD1 (6 bases). V shed 2 bases and J shed 3 bases, with 13 bases lying between them. Germline values: CDR1 KGHSH, CDR2 LQKENI. This CDR3 is built from 16 residues. The covered CDR3 bases are TGTGCCAGCTCACCAATTGGACAGCACTACACCGGGGAG. Translated: CASSPIGQHYTGE. The whole CDR3 reads CASSPIGQHYTGELFF.

This clone has more than one count but fewer than ten. Sequencing ends 3 residues short of the CDR3 end; the germline J gene provides the rest. V and J are TRBV5-1 and TRBJ2-3; 10 bases agree with TRBD2. CDR1 SGHRS and CDR2 YFSETQ come from the germline V gene. Trimming removed 3 bases from V and 0 bases from J; junction bases left unmatched: 1. The CDR3 consists of 15 residues. CDR3 bases read: TGCGCCAGCAGCTCTAGCGGGGGAAGCACAGATACG. Translation gives CASSSSGGSTDT. The entire CDR3 reads CASSSSGGSTDTQYF.